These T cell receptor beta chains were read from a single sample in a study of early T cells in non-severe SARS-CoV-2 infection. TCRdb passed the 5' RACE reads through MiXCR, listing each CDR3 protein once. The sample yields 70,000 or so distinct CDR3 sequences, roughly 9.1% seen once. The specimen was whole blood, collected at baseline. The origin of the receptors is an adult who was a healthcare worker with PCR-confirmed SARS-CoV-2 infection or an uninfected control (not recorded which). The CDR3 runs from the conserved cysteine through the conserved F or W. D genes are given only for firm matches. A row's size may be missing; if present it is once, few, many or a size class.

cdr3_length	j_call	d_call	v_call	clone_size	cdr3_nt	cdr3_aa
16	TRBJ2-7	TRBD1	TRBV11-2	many	TGTGCCAGCAGCGGTACCGGGACAGGGAATCGCTACGAGCAGTACTTC	CASSGTGTGNRYEQYF
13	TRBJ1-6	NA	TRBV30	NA	TGTGCCTGGAGGGACAGCCCTTATTCACCCCTCCACTTT	CAWRDSPYSPLHF
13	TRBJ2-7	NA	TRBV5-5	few	TGTGCCAGCAGCTTGACGTACCGCTACGAGCAGTACTTC	CASSLTYRYEQYF
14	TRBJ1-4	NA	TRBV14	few	TGTGCCAGCAGCCAAGATCTAGCAGGAGAAAAACTGTTTTTT	CASSQDLAGEKLFF
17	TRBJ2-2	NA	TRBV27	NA	TGTGCCAGCAGTCCGCCTTCGGGGGCTTGGGACACCGGGGAGCTGTTTTTT	CASSPPSGAWDTGELFF
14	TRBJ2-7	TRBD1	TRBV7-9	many	TGTGCCAGCAGCCACCGGGACAGTACCTACGAGCAGTACTTC	CASSHRDSTYEQYF
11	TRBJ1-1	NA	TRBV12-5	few	TGTGCTAGTGGAGCGCAGGGTAAAGCTTTCTTT	CASGAQGKAFF
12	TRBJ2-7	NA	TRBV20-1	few	TGCAGTGCCCGGACAGTCTCCTACGAGCAGTACTTC	CSARTVSYEQYF
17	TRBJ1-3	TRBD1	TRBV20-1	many	TGCAGTGCTAGACAATCGTGGGACAGAGGTTCTGGAAACACCATATATTTT	CSARQSWDRGSGNTIYF
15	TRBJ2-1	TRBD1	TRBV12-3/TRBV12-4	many	TGTGCCAGCACCTTCGGACAGGGTGCTTTCAATGAGCAGTTCTTC	CASTFGQGAFNEQFF
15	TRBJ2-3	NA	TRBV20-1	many	TGCAGTGCTAGTGTCAGGGGGGCGGGCACAGATACGCAGTATTTT	CSASVRGAGTDTQYF
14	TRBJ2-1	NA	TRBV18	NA	TGTGCCAGCTCACCACCCCCAGTGTACAATGAGCAGTTCTTC	CASSPPPVYNEQFF
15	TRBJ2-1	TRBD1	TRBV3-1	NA	TGTGCCAGCAGCGTAACAGGGGGCTCCTACAATGAGCAGTTCTTC	CASSVTGGSYNEQFF
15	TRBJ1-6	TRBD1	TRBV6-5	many	TGTGCCAGCAGAAGGGACAGCGAGGGATATTCACCCCTCCACTTT	CASRRDSEGYSPLHF
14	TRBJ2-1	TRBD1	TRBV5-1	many	TGCGCCAGCGCCGGGACAGGTCCTAACAATGAGCAGTTCTTC	CASAGTGPNNEQFF
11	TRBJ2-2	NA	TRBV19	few	TGTGCCAGTACCCAGCGCGGGGAGCTGTTTTTT	CASTQRGELFF
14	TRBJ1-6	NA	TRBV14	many	TGTGCCAGCAGCCTTCAGGGTGTTGATTCACCCCTCCACTTT	CASSLQGVDSPLHF
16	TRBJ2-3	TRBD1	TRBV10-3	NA	TGTGCCACTACACCTGGACAGGGGGCTGGGGAAAATACGCAGTATTTT	CATTPGQGAGENTQYF
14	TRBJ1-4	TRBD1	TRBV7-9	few	TGTGCCAGCAGCTCGGGACAGCCTAATGAAAAACTGTTTTTT	CASSSGQPNEKLFF
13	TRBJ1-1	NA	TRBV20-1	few	TGCAGTGCCCACAGGATGGATAACACTGAAGCTTTCTTT	CSAHRMDNTEAFF
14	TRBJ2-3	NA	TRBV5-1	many	TGCGCCAGCAGCTTGGCTGCGGGGGACAAAACGCAGTATTTT	CASSLAAGDKTQYF
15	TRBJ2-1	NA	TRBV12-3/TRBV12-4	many	TGTGCCAGCAATATGGACTCGAGCGGCCACAATGAGCAGTTCTTC	CASNMDSSGHNEQFF
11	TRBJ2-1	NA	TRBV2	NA	TGTGCCAGCAGTCAGTACAATGAGCAGTTCTTC	CASSQYNEQFF
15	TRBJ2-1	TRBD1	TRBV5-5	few	TGTGCCAGCAGCTTTGGGACAGGGTATCGCAATGAGCAGTTCTTC	CASSFGTGYRNEQFF
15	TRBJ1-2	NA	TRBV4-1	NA	TGCGCCAGCAGCCATCCGGACAGATCTAACTATGGCTACACCTTC	CASSHPDRSNYGYTF
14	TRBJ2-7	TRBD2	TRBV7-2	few	TGTGCCAGCAGCTCCGGACTAGCGGTCTACGAGCAGTACTTC	CASSSGLAVYEQYF
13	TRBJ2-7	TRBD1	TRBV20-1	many	TGCAGTGTTGGGGGACAGGGGGCCCACGAGCAGTACTTC	CSVGGQGAHEQYF
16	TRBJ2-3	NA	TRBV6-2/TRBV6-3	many	TGTGCCAGCAGTTACTCATCCGGGGGTAGCACAGATACGCAGTATTTT	CASSYSSGGSTDTQYF
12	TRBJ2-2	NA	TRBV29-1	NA	TGCAGCGCCGCCGGGGACGCCGGGGAGCTGTTTTTT	CSAAGDAGELFF
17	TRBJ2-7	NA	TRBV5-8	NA	TGTGCCAGCAGCCAAAGGTCGGGGCTAGGAGGCTCCTACGAGCAGTACTTC	CASSQRSGLGGSYEQYF
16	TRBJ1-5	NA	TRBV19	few	TGTGCCAGTAGTAACGCCCGGGGCCTCCGCTATGAGCCCCAGCATTTT	CASSNARGLRYEPQHF
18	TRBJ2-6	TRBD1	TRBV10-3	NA	TGTGCCATCAGTCCCCCCAGGGGGCGCCTGGCTGGGGCCAACGTCCTGACTTTC	CAISPPRGRLAGANVLTF
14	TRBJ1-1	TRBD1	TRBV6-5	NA	TGTGCCAGCAGTTACCTACAGGGGGCAACTGAAGCTTTCTTT	CASSYLQGATEAFF
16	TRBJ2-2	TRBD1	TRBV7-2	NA	TGTGCCAGCAGCTCCGGACAGGGGAGAGGGACCGGGGAGCTGTTTTTT	CASSSGQGRGTGELFF
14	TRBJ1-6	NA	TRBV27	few	TGTGCCAGCAGTTCCAGTGCTTATAATTCACCCCTCCACTTT	CASSSSAYNSPLHF